The 4 T cell receptor beta chains below come from one sample, sequenced in a study of cytomegalovirus exposure and HLA in healthy donors. Primers for the PCR totalled 60 Vbeta and 13 Jbeta. Clones were read by immunoSEQ multiplex PCR, and TCRdb kept only the in-frame ones, dropping some. This table holds about 140,000 clones, 70% to 90% found once. Sequencing used PBMCs. These receptors all stem from a man between 45 and 60 years old in good health and CMV-seronegative.

This clone was seen a few times. The chain recombines TRBV28 with TRBJ1-2; the D gene is possibly TRBD1 (5 bases). V was pared by 6 bases and J by 2 bases, with 13 bases between. This CDR3 has 14 amino acids. Germline V gene data show CDR1 as MDHEN and CDR2 as SYDVKM. CDR3 nucleotide sequence: TGTGCCAGCAGAACCCCCCAGGGCAACTATGGCTACACCTTC. Protein: CASRTPQGNYGYTF.

The chain has TRBV5-1 and TRBJ1-4; D call uncertain. The CDR3 has 15 amino acids. CDR1 is SGHRS, CDR2 YFSETQ, per germline. V lost 4 bases and J 0 bases, leaving 10 bases between the germline ends. CDR3 loop: CASSGGRATNEKLFF. The DNA for the CDR3 is TGCGCCAGCAGCGGAGGACGGGCAACTAATGAAAAACTGTTTTTT. Together with reference TRBV5-1 and TRBJ1-4, the CDR3 gives the full variable domain: KAGVTQTPRYLIKTRGQQVTLSCSPISGHRSVSWYQQTPGQGLQFLFEYFSETQRNKGNFPGRFSGRQFSNSRSEMNVSTLELGDSALYLCASSGGRATNEKLFFGSGTQLSVL.

In nucleotides, the CDR3 is TGTGCCAGTAGTACCCTTGGGACAGGGAACTATGGCTACACCTTC. Protein sequence: CASSTLGTGNYGYTF. The chain employs TRBV19 and TRBJ1-2, with 9 bases aligning to TRBD1. Unmatched junction bases numbered 5, after V lost 4 bases and J lost 2 bases. The CDR3 is 15 residues long. Germline CDR1 LNHDA, CDR2 SQIVND (reference sequence).

The genes are TRBV6-5 and TRBJ2-5, with TRBD2 matching 10 bases. Trimming removed 4 bases from V and 1 base from J; junction bases left unmatched: 0. Germline V gives CDR1 MNHEY, CDR2 SVGAGI. This CDR3 is 14 amino acids long. The CDR3 nucleotides read TGTGCCAGCAGTTGGACTAGCGGCCAAGAGACCCAGTACTTC. It specifies CASSWTSGQETQYF.